One T cell receptor (beta chain) is described in this entry. Trimming removed 2 bases from V and 7 bases from J, with 12 bases in between. Germline lookup yields CDR1 MNHEY and CDR2 SVGAGI. The CDR3 length is 14 residues. This entry belongs to a study of T cell changes during pregnancy in multiple sclerosis. Clones were sequenced by immunoSEQ multiplex PCR, and TCRdb holds only the in-frame ones, with some missing. This table has tens of thousands of clones, around 93% appearing once. This chain uses TRBV6-5 with TRBJ1-3; maybe TRBD1 (5 bases). This TCR derives from a female donor in good health, enrolled as a control in a pregnancy study. The sample here was CD4+ T cells from peripheral blood mononuclear cells, taken after pregnancy. Written as DNA, the CDR3 is TGTGCCAGCAGTTACGACCGGGGGGGTAACACCATATATTTT. Translating gives CASSYDRGGNTIYF.